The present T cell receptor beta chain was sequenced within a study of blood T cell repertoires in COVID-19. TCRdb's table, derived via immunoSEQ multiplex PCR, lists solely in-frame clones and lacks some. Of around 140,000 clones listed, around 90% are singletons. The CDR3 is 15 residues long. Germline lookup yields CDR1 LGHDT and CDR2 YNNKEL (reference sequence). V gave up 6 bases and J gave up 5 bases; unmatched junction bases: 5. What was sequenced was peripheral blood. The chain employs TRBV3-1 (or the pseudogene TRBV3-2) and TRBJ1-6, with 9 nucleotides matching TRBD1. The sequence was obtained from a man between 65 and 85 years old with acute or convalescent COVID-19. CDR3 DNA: TGTGCCAGCAGATACGGGACAGGGAATAATTCACCCCTCCACTTT. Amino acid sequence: CASRYGTGNNSPLHF.